One sample yielded the 32 T cell receptor beta chains listed below, sequenced in a study of shared clonotypes between healthy human individuals. Some clones are missing from TCRdb's copy, which holds only in-frame ones; the method was immunoSEQ multiplex PCR. The profile covers a few million clones, with roughly nine tenths appearing a single time and 0.14% taken by the ten largest. The source material was naive CD4+ T cells sorted from blood. The sample's subset: CD45RA+ positively selected. The receptors were gathered from a man younger than 30 in good health.

V is TRBV5-1 and J is TRBJ1-5; 8 bases map to TRBD1. The J segment lost 10 bases and the V segment lost 3 bases, leaving 9 bases of the junction unmatched. The germline gives CDR1 SGHRS, CDR2 YFSETQ. The CDR3 spans 14 residues. This CDR3 reads CASSYGQGEGPQHF. The CDR3 region has the DNA TGCGCCAGCAGCTACGGACAGGGAGAGGGCCCCCAGCATTTT.

The chain employs TRBV27 and TRBJ1-5; a weak D match, TRBD1 (5 bases). V lost 4 bases to trimming and J lost 7 bases, with 14 bases between them. There are 14 residues in the CDR3. The V gene's germline CDR1 is MNHEY and CDR2 SMNVEV (reference sequence). In nucleotides, the CDR3 is TGTGCCAGCAGTTCCCGGGGCCTGGGACAGCCCCAGCATTTT. It codes for CASSSRGLGQPQHF.

This clone showed up just once. The V call is TRBV5-1, the J call TRBJ1-6, with 9 bases fitting TRBD1. CDR3 size: 17 residues. V trimming: 4 bases; J trimming: 5 bases; junction bases outside the gene matches: 10. Germline CDR1 reads SGHRS; CDR2 reads YFSETQ. The CDR3 DNA reads as TGCGCCAGCAGCCGCCGGGACAGGGAAGAGGATAATTCACCCCTCCACTTT. Translated: CASSRRDREEDNSPLHF.

This clone was recorded a few times. V and J are TRBV10-2 and TRBJ1-5, with TRBD1 matching 12 bases. Looked up from germline, CDR1 is WSHSY and CDR2 is SAAADI. This CDR3 has 15 amino acids. The V gene end was trimmed by 10 bases and the J gene end by 6 bases; junction bases not matched to a gene: 10. The CDR3 is CATGTGGEGGQPQHF. Here the CDR3 DNA reads TGCGCCACCGGGACAGGGGGCGAAGGGGGTCAGCCCCAGCATTTT.

This chain links TRBV29-1 with TRBJ1-3; no reliable D call. CDR1 SQVTM and CDR2 ANQGSEA come from the germline V gene. The germline V and J ends were trimmed by 4 bases and 11 bases, with 12 bases remaining between them. The CDR3 is made up of 11 amino acids. The CDR3 nucleotides read TGCAGCGTTGGAGGCCCCGACGCCATATATTTT. This gives the protein CSVGGPDAIYF.

J is TRBJ1-2 and V is TRBV7-9; unclear D gene. Between the trimmed V and J ends, which lost 6 bases and 0 bases, there was a span of 14 bases. Germline CDR1 SEHNR, CDR2 FQNEAQ (reference sequence). This CDR3 has 15 amino acids. The CDR3 reads CASSRSGGANYGYTF. The DNA for the CDR3 is TGTGCCAGCAGTCGTAGCGGTGGAGCTAACTATGGCTACACCTTC. The full variable domain, rest sourced from reference TRBV7-9 and TRBJ1-2, is DTGVSQNPRHKITKRGQNVTFRCDPISEHNRLYWYRQTLGQGPEFLTYFQNEAQLEKSRLLSDRFSAERPKGSFSTLEIQRTEQGDSAMYLCASSRSGGANYGYTFGSGTRLTVV.

The chain joins TRBV30 to TRBJ2-5; D unclear. V shed 2 bases and J shed 2 bases, with 18 bases lying between them. The CDR3 consists of 16 residues. Looked up from germline, CDR1 is GTSNPN and CDR2 is SVGIG (reference sequence). The CDR3 sequence is CAWSRVVLVGQETQYF. CDR3 bases: TGTGCCTGGAGTAGGGTTGTGCTAGTAGGTCAAGAGACCCAGTACTTC.

The chain employs TRBV19 and TRBJ1-1; possible D gene TRBD1, 6 bases. The CDR3 sequence is 15 residues long. The V gene lost 8 bases and the J gene lost 1 base, with 17 bases spanning the gap. The germline V gene has CDR1 LNHDA and CDR2 SQIVND (reference sequence). The CDR3 region is CASCRQGRGNTEAFF. In DNA, the CDR3 is TGTGCCAGTTGCCGCCAGGGCAGGGGGAACACTGAAGCTTTCTTT.

The chain has TRBV7-3 and TRBJ1-1; D is possibly TRBD1 (6 bases). Germline V gives CDR1 SGHTA, CDR2 FQGTGA. This CDR3 contains 15 residues. Deletions cut 1 base from V and 0 bases from J, with 9 bases between. CDR3 bases: TGTGCCAGCAGCTTAAAGGGGGGGTTGAACACTGAAGCTTTCTTT. It codes for CASSLKGGLNTEAFF.

The V and J genes are TRBV2 and TRBJ2-7; TRBD2 might be the D (6 bases). V was shortened by 6 bases and J by 0 bases, with 15 bases between the two germline ends. There are 15 residues in the CDR3. Per the germline V gene, CDR1 is SNHLY and CDR2 is FYNNEI. The CDR3 loop reads CASRTGGGISYEQYF. The CDR3 DNA sequence: TGTGCCAGCAGGACCGGCGGCGGGATCTCCTACGAGCAGTACTTC.

The chain carries TRBV7-6 and TRBJ2-7, with D tentatively TRBD1 (5 bases). Trimming cost V 5 bases and J 5 bases, with 16 bases left between them. This CDR3 has 14 residues. Per germline, CDR1 SGHVS and CDR2 FNYEAQ. In nucleotides, the CDR3 is TGTGCCAGCAGCGATAGAAGGGGTTCGGACGAGCAGTACTTC. Translating it yields CASSDRRGSDEQYF. Full variable domain (outside the CDR3, taken from reference TRBV7-6 and TRBJ2-7): GAGVSQSPRYKVTKRGQDVALRCDPISGHVSLYWYRQALGQGPEFLTYFNYEAQQDKSGLPNDRFSAERPEGSISTLTIQRTEQRDSAMYRCASSDRRGSDEQYFGPGTRLTVT.

The rearrangement links TRBV25-1 to TRBJ2-7; the D gene is possibly TRBD1 (7 bases). The CDR3 runs to 14 residues. Germline lookup yields CDR1 MGHDK and CDR2 SYGVNS. V lost 10 bases and J lost 3, with 19 bases in between. CDR3: CAIRFRGVLYEQYF. CDR3 DNA: TGTGCCATCCGATTCAGGGGGGTTCTCTACGAGCAGTACTTC.

The chain employs TRBV14 and TRBJ1-2; D gene unclear. The V gene lost 1 base and the J gene lost 7 bases, with 4 bases spanning the gap. The CDR3 covers 11 residues. Germline CDR1 reads SGHDN; CDR2 reads FVKESK. DNA for the CDR3: TGTGCCAGCAGCCAAGGCATTGGCTACACCTTC. Residues: CASSQGIGYTF.

The V call is TRBV28, the J call TRBJ1-2; D uncertain. Per the germline V gene, CDR1 is MDHEN and CDR2 is SYDVKM. This CDR3 has 15 amino acids. V was pared by 0 bases and J by 8 bases, with 16 bases between. The CDR3 reads CASSLWRLKSDGYTF. The CDR3 coding sequence is TGTGCCAGCAGTTTATGGAGGCTAAAGTCTGACGGCTACACCTTC.

The V call is TRBV30, the J call TRBJ1-2, with D maybe TRBD1 (6 bases). The CDR3 length is 13 residues. The V end was cut by 1 base, the J end by 3 bases, with 9 bases between. Germline-derived CDR1 and CDR2 are GTSNPN and SVGIG (reference sequence). CDR3 loop: CAWSARTDYGYTF. The CDR3 DNA reads as TGTGCCTGGAGTGCAAGGACAGACTATGGCTACACCTTC.

This clone was counted a few times. The genes are TRBV9 and TRBJ1-1; tentative D call: TRBD1 (5 bases). The CDR3 loop spans 13 amino acids. The V gene's germline CDR1 is SGDLS and CDR2 YYNGEE. The V end was cut by 2 bases, the J end by 3 bases, with 8 bases between. Written as DNA, the CDR3 is TGTGCCAGCAGCGTCCAGGGAGACACTGAAGCTTTCTTT. Translating it yields CASSVQGDTEAFF.

The V call is TRBV7-2, the J call TRBJ2-7; tentative D call: TRBD1 (6 bases). Per the germline V gene, CDR1 is SGHTA and CDR2 is FQGNSA. This CDR3 contains 15 residues. The ends were cut back, 0 bases at V and 3 bases at J, with 12 bases in the middle. The CDR3 sequence: CASSLAYRDNYEQYF. The CDR3 DNA follows: TGTGCCAGCAGCTTAGCGTACCGGGACAACTACGAGCAGTACTTC.

The genes are TRBV7-9 and TRBJ2-5, with D possibly being TRBD2 (5 bases). Germline lookup yields CDR1 SEHNR and CDR2 FQNEAQ (reference sequence). Trimming cost V 1 base and J 5 bases, with 14 bases left between them. This CDR3 contains 15 residues. CDR3 loop: CASSLEGIRRETQYF. The CDR3 DNA reads as TGTGCCAGCAGCTTAGAGGGAATAAGGAGGGAGACCCAGTACTTC.

V gene TRBV5-5 combines with J gene TRBJ1-4; 12 nucleotides line up with TRBD1. The CDR3 length is 17 residues. V was clipped by 3 bases and J by 8 bases; unmatched bases: 11. Looked up from germline, CDR1 is SGHKS and CDR2 is YYEKEE (reference sequence). CDR3 amino acids: CASSSSRDRGLGEKLFF. CDR3 bases: TGTGCCAGCAGCTCGTCCCGGGACAGGGGGCTAGGAGAAAAACTGTTTTTT. The full variable domain, completed using reference TRBV5-5 and TRBJ1-4, is DAGVTQSPTHLIKTRGQQVTLRCSPISGHKSVSWYQQVLGQGPQFIFQYYEKEERGRGNFPDRFSARQFPNYSSELNVNALLLGDSALYLCASSSSRDRGLGEKLFFGSGTQLSVL.

About this clone itself: Within the sample, other DNA sequences also encode this same CDR3. The rearrangement joins TRBV30 to TRBJ1-1, with D unclear. V lost 4 bases and J 1 base, leaving 7 bases between the germline ends. CDR1 is GTSNPN and CDR2 is SVGIG in the germline V gene (reference sequence). The CDR3 loop spans 12 amino acids. CDR3 protein: CAWTGGNTEAFF. The DNA of the CDR3 is TGTGCCTGGACAGGTGGGAACACTGAAGCTTTCTTT.

This clone showed up just a few times. The sample holds other DNA sequences that translate to the same CDR3. As DNA, the CDR3 is TGTGCCATCAGTGAAGACTACGAGCAGTACTTC. It specifies CAISEDYEQYF. This chain links TRBV10-3 with TRBJ2-7, with no clear D. In germline, CDR1 is ENHRY, CDR2 SYGVKD. V lost 3 bases and J lost 3, with 3 bases in between. The CDR3 extends over 11 amino acids.

This chain joins TRBV6-5 and TRBJ2-5, with D perhaps matching TRBD1 (6 bases). Between the trimmed V and J ends, which lost 6 bases and 7 bases, there was a span of 12 bases. Germline V gives CDR1 MNHEY, CDR2 SVGAGI. This CDR3 has 12 amino acids. CDR3 loop: CASRDSAGTQYF. For the CDR3, the DNA is TGTGCCAGCAGGGACAGCGCAGGGACCCAGTACTTC.

V is TRBV30 and J is TRBJ1-4; no definite D call. Deletions cut 0 bases from V and 7 bases from J, with 9 bases between. Germline V lookup: CDR1 GTSNPN, CDR2 SVGIG (reference sequence). The CDR3 totals 13 residues. CDR3: CAWSVRGPEKLFF. The CDR3 region has the DNA TGTGCCTGGAGTGTACGAGGACCTGAAAAACTGTTTTTT.

This chain connects TRBV18 to TRBJ2-7, with 12 bases lining up with TRBD2. Germline-derived CDR1 and CDR2 are KGHSH and LQKENI. The CDR3 length is 16 residues. Germline trimming cut 2 bases from V and 0 bases from J; bases unmatched to any gene: 2. The CDR3 sequence: CASSPGLAGSSYEQYF. The CDR3 bases are TGTGCCAGCTCACCAGGACTAGCGGGGAGCTCCTACGAGCAGTACTTC.

Note on this clone: Additional DNA sequences in this sample encode the identical CDR3. The chain uses TRBV7-9 and TRBJ1-5, with D possibly being TRBD1 (5 bases). CDR3 length: 14 amino acids. Germline loops: CDR1 SEHNR, CDR2 FQNEAQ (reference sequence). Trimming removed 5 bases at V and 1 base at J, with 9 bases between. In DNA form, the CDR3 reads TGTGCCAGCAGCCTATGGGACAGCAATCAGCCCCAGCATTTT. Its protein product is CASSLWDSNQPQHF.

This chain uses TRBV6-6 with TRBJ2-5, with a weak D call TRBD2 (6 bases). V gave up 7 bases and J gave up 4 bases, with 22 bases separating them. Germline V lookup: CDR1 MNHNY, CDR2 SVGAGI (reference sequence). There are 16 residues in the CDR3. DNA for the CDR3: TGTGCCAGCACCCCCCCCGGGGGACGGAAGACAGAGACCCAGTACTTC. Amino acid sequence: CASTPPGGRKTETQYF.

The chain joins TRBV28 to TRBJ1-1, with D perhaps TRBD1 (6 bases). In germline, CDR1 is MDHEN, CDR2 SYDVKM. V lost 5 bases to trimming and J lost 0 bases, with 10 bases between them. The CDR3 extends over 14 amino acids. CDR3 nucleotides: TGTGCCAGCAGTCCACAGGGACTGAACACTGAAGCTTTCTTT. This codes for CASSPQGLNTEAFF.

This clone was counted a single time. This sample includes further DNA sequences coding for the same CDR3. The gene calls are TRBV7-2 and TRBJ2-5; D is undetermined. Germline CDR1 SGHTA, CDR2 FQGNSA. The CDR3 spans 11 residues. Deletions cut 2 bases from V and 4 bases from J, with 2 bases between. The CDR3 DNA reads as TGTGCCAGCAGCTTACTAGAGACCCAGTACTTC. Protein product: CASSLLETQYF.

The chain employs TRBV9 and TRBJ1-3; D possibly corresponds to TRBD1 (5 bases). CDR3 length: 18 amino acids. Trimming shortened V by 4 bases and J by 1 base, and 21 bases separated the two germline ends. CDR1 and CDR2 (germline): SGDLS, YYNGEE. The CDR3 nucleotides are TGTGCCAGCAGCCTAGCTGGAGGGGCGCTTAATTCTGGAAACACCATATATTTT. This gives the protein CASSLAGGALNSGNTIYF.

The genes are TRBV5-4 and TRBJ2-1, with 7 bases fitting TRBD2. V was clipped by 4 bases and J by 7 bases; unmatched bases: 14. This CDR3 has 16 amino acids. Germline lookup yields CDR1 SGHNT and CDR2 YYREEE (reference sequence). CDR3 DNA sequence: TGTGCCAGCAGCATTGCTACTAGCGCTACATGGAATGAGCAGTTCTTC. Encoded protein: CASSIATSATWNEQFF.

This chain uses TRBV18 with TRBJ2-7, with 11 nucleotides matching TRBD1. Germline CDR1 KGHSH, CDR2 LQKENI. CDR3 length: 16 residues. The ends lost 3 bases at V and 3 bases at J; junction bases unmatched: 7. In nucleotides, the CDR3 is TGTGCCAGCTCACCCCCCAGGGGACAGGGGGGCTACGAGCAGTACTTC. It specifies CASSPPRGQGGYEQYF.

The rearrangement uses TRBV7-3 and TRBJ1-1, with 7 bases identical to TRBD1. J was trimmed by 0 bases and V by 5 bases; bases with no gene match: 9. From germline, CDR1 is SGHTA and CDR2 FQGTGA. CDR3 length: 16 amino acids. CDR3 nucleotides: TGTGCCAGCAGCCTCGGACAGGCGAGACTGAACACTGAAGCTTTCTTT. Its translation is CASSLGQARLNTEAFF.